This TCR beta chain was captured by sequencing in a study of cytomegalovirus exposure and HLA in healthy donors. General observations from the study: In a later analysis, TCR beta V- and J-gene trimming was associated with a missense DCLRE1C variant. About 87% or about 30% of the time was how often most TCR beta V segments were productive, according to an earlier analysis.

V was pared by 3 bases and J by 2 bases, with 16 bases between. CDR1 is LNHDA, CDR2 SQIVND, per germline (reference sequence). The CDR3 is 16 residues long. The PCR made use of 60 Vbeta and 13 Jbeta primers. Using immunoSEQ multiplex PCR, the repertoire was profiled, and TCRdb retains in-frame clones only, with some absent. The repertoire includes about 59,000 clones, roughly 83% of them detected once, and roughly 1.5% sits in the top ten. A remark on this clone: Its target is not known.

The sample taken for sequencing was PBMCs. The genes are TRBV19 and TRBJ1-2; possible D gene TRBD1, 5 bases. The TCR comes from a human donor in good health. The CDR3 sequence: CASSIQAGTRNYGYTF. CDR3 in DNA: TGTGCCAGTAGTATCCAAGCGGGGACGCGGAACTATGGCTACACCTTC.